What follows is one TCR beta chain and its context. This clonotype showed up many times. What this receptor recognizes is not known. Per-nucleotide qualities are absent, and no much larger clonotype sits a single base away. Receptor amplification or capture employed 5' RACE. The sequencer was a NextSeq 500. Unique molecular identifiers were attached to individual cDNA molecules in the TCR library protocol so that sequencing error and PCR bias could be corrected. Sequencing covered both TCR alpha and beta chains, and within each sample the abundances of alpha and beta sequences were tightly co-correlated. Per the authors' processing: Decombinator V4 was used to perform V gene, J gene and CDR3 annotation of TCR sequences. TCRs were defined as expanded if a significant change between any two time points was detected under a Poisson model with p below 0.0001. TCR abundances were normalised to the total number of TCRs sequenced in each sample and reported as counts per million. TRAV1-2 paired with TRAJ12, TRAJ20 or TRAJ33 defined MAIT TCRs, while TRAV10 paired with TRAJ18 defined iNKT TCRs. VDJdb, accessed on 1 November 2021, was searched for TCRs annotated for CMV, EBV and SARS-CoV-2, and TCRs annotated for more than one antigen were excluded. TCRdb ran its own pipeline on the public reads, namely fastp trimming at Q25 and MiXCR clone calling, and kept in-frame beta chains. Each record represents a unique CDR3 protein, reported with the most common genes and DNA among its rows. The V and J calls reflect TCRdb's pipeline rather than the authors' work. Across this sample there are over 30,000 distinct CDR3 sequences, with roughly 6% seen only once. Approximately 7.2% of the sample goes to the ten largest clones.

This specimen comes from a study of early T cells in non-severe SARS-CoV-2 infection (dated by TCRdb to the early 2020s). A note on the overall study: Because TCR sequencing was done on bulk RNA from unsorted whole blood, the alpha and beta chains could not be paired. Study-wide findings and limitations: VDJdb matching was skewed toward anti-spike CD8 responses, so virus-specific expansions were likely underestimated and private and CD4 specificities were missed.

The CDR3 holds 14 amino acids from the cysteine to the phenylalanine. This entry keeps only the CDR3 DNA: 42 bases, framed from base 1. CDR1 and CDR2 are drawn from the germline V gene: MRHNA, SNTAGT. For this chain, trimming is 6 bases at the V end and 6 bases at the J end, and the number of junction bases without a gene match is 6. A case-control design nested within a healthcare worker cohort in London, UK, was used, with weekly nasopharyngeal swab PCR tests and blood sampling performed. Healthcare workers were recruited during the week of the UK lockdown, between 23 and 31 March 2020, and followed weekly for up to roughly 16 weeks.

This TCR derives from an adult who was a healthcare worker with PCR-confirmed SARS-CoV-2 infection or an uninfected control (not recorded which). This receptor chain uses TRBV6-4 and TRBJ2-1, and 9 junctional nucleotides match TRBD2. Material for sequencing was whole blood. In nucleotides, the sequence is TGTGCCAGCAGCTTTAGTAGCGGGGGCAATGAGCAGTTCTTC. This gives the protein CASSFSSGGNEQFF.